This T cell receptor beta chain was documented in a study of T cell responses to AZD1222 COVID-19 vaccine. The study, taken as a whole, reports: Regions 160-218 and 743-854 dominated among vaccine-associated CD4 TCRs spanning spike. Donors were chiefly white British, with a greater number of females, and clonal diversity was perhaps underestimated.

On this clone itself: Its cognate antigen is unknown.

Germline V lookup: CDR1 SEHNR, CDR2 FQNEAQ (reference sequence). The CDR3 runs to 18 residues. V lost 5 bases, J lost 3 bases, and 14 bases stayed unmatched. Repertoires were generated with immunoSEQ multiplex PCR, while TCRdb's copy carries only in-frame clones and drops some. Of 100,000 to 150,000 clones listed, around 84% were seen once; the top ten hold about 26%. This TCR derives from an adult who received the AZD1222 COVID-19 vaccine. This specimen consisted of peripheral blood, obtained 28 days after the second AZD1222 dose. The J gene is TRBJ2-1, the V gene TRBV7-9; 9 positions agree with TRBD1. Here the CDR3 reads CASSPRRAVGQGYNEQFF. DNA of the CDR3: TGTGCCAGCAGCCCACGGAGAGCCGTGGGACAGGGCTACAATGAGCAGTTCTTC.